Listed here are 17 T cell receptor beta chains from one sample, sequenced in a study of T-cell reconstitution after alpha-beta-depleted transplantation in children. Unique molecular identifiers were incorporated during preparation of the TCRbeta library. Each CDR3 protein is one row after TCRdb ran MiXCR on the PCR reads. Altogether about 500,000 distinct CDR3 sequences are present, approximately 32% being singletons, with the ten largest covering 2.4%. Specimen: PBMCs from the stem cell graft donor, collected from the stem cell graft. The source of these receptors is a human donor who donated a stem cell graft to a child with aplastic anemia.

This clonotype was observed once. The rearrangement links TRBV19 to TRBJ1-4; tentatively, D is TRBD1 (6 bases). The CDR3 runs to 13 residues. Trimming took 5 bases from V and 16 from J, leaving 20 bases between them. Germline V gene lookup returns CDR1 LNHDA and CDR2 SQIVND (reference sequence). DNA for the CDR3: TGTGCCAGTAGTTCGACAGGCGCTAGAAAAGCGTTTTTT. Amino acid sequence: CASSSTGARKAFF.

The rearrangement links TRBV20-1 to TRBJ1-2, with a tentative D call TRBD1 (6 bases). The length of the CDR3 is 13 residues. Per the germline V gene, CDR1 is DFQATT and CDR2 is SNEGSKA (reference sequence). V was pared by 3 bases and J by 2 bases, with 10 bases between. The CDR3 protein is CSASRDTNYGYTF. DNA for the CDR3: TGCAGTGCTAGCCGGGACACCAACTATGGCTACACCTTC.

This chain joins TRBV28 and TRBJ2-4; a possible D gene is TRBD2 (6 bases). V was clipped by 5 bases and J by 7 bases, with 18 bases between them. Germline lookup yields CDR1 MDHEN and CDR2 SYDVKM. The CDR3 runs 15 residues. The CDR3 nucleotides are TGTGCCAGCAGTCCCCCTAGCGCCGGGGCGAACATTCAGTACTTC. Protein: CASSPPSAGANIQYF. Combining the CDR3 with reference TRBV28 and TRBJ2-4 gives the whole variable domain DVKVTQSSRYLVKRTGEKVFLECVQDMDHENMFWYRQDPGLGLRLIYFSYDVKMKEKGDIPEGYSVSREKKERFSLILESASTNQTSMYLCASSPPSAGANIQYFGAGTRLSVL.

V is TRBV5-6 and J is TRBJ2-1; 9 positions agree with TRBD1. Germline trimming cut 4 bases from V and 8 bases from J; bases unmatched to any gene: 16. Germline CDR1 is SGHDT and CDR2 is YYEEEE. The CDR3 totals 17 residues. The CDR3 nucleotides are TGTGCCAGCAGCCTTAGGTCGGGACAGGGACGCGTGGATGAGCAGTTCTTC. Protein sequence: CASSLRSGQGRVDEQFF.

Only a few counts were recorded for this clonotype. V usage is TRBV12-3 or TRBV12-4 and J usage is TRBJ2-5; TRBD1 agrees at 8 bases. J was trimmed by 2 bases and V by 3 bases; bases with no gene match: 8. This CDR3 is 16 amino acids long. The DNA for the CDR3 is TGTGCCAGCAGTTTGGGCCCGGGACAGGCTCAAGAGACCCAGTACTTC. This translates into CASSLGPGQAQETQYF.

This chain joins TRBV18 and TRBJ2-7; D not certain. CDR1 is KGHSH, CDR2 LQKENI, per germline. Trimming stripped 3 bases from V and 4 bases from J, with 7 bases between. This CDR3 is 12 amino acids long. In DNA, the CDR3 is TGTGCCAGCTCACCGGTGGCGTACGAGCAGTACTTC. This codes for CASSPVAYEQYF.

This clonotype has a handful of counts. V and J are TRBV14 and TRBJ2-1, with 14 bases matching TRBD2. The germline V gene has CDR1 SGHDN and CDR2 FVKESK. The CDR3 is 19 amino acids. Unmatched junction bases numbered 15, after V lost 4 bases and J lost 7 bases. The CDR3 DNA is TGTGCCAGCAGCCCTAGACTAGCGGGAGGGCCTATCTTCCAAAATGAGCAGTTCTTC. Amino acid sequence: CASSPRLAGGPIFQNEQFF.

This clonotype was counted only a few times. The chain combines TRBV4-3 with TRBJ1-1; D gene ambiguous. Trimming left V 8 bases short and J 4 bases short, with 23 bases between. Germline assignment: CDR1 LGHNA and CDR2 YSLEER. CDR3 length: 16 amino acids. The CDR3 spells CASSPETPEGRTEAFF. The CDR3 DNA is TGCGCCAGCTCACCTGAGACACCCGAGGGTCGCACTGAAGCTTTCTTT.

The rearrangement joins TRBV7-3 to TRBJ2-1, with D tentatively TRBD2 (5 bases). Germline lookup yields CDR1 SGHTA and CDR2 FQGTGA. Deletions cut 1 base from V and 1 base from J, with 11 bases between. This CDR3 has 16 residues. CDR3 bases: TGTGCCAGCAGCTTAAGCAGGACTGGATCCTACAATGAGCAGTTCTTC. Amino acids: CASSLSRTGSYNEQFF.

The chain combines TRBV5-1 with TRBJ2-7; weak D call: TRBD1 (6 bases). This CDR3 comprises 13 residues. V dropped 0 bases and J dropped 5 bases, with 9 bases sitting between them. The germline CDR1 and CDR2 sequences are SGHRS and YFSETQ. DNA of the CDR3: TGCGCCAGCAGCTTGGAAAGGGGGAACGAGCAGTACTTC. Amino acid sequence: CASSLERGNEQYF.

This clonotype was detected a few times. This sequence joins TRBV20-1 and TRBJ1-1, with 11 nucleotides matching TRBD1. V lost 3 bases and J lost 5; bases outside the gene matches: 5. This CDR3 has 14 amino acids. The germline CDR1 and CDR2 sequences are DFQATT and SNEGSKA (reference sequence). This CDR3 reads CSASRTGGSTEAFF. The DNA for the CDR3 is TGCAGTGCTAGCAGGACAGGGGGCAGTACTGAAGCTTTCTTT.

This clonotype has more than one count but fewer than ten. V gene TRBV29-1 combines with J gene TRBJ2-7, with a possible D match to TRBD1 (5 bases). The CDR3 contains 13 residues. Germline loops: CDR1 SQVTM, CDR2 ANQGSEA. The V end was cut by 6 bases, the J end by 3 bases, with 15 bases between. CDR3 in DNA: TGCAGCGTCCTAGACAGAGAGCACTACGAGCAGTACTTC. Amino acids: CSVLDREHYEQYF.

CDR3 sequence reads: CSATNPGLAGGQQETQYF. The CDR3 DNA is TGCAGTGCTACCAACCCGGGACTAGCGGGAGGACAGCAAGAGACCCAGTACTTC. The chain uses TRBV20-1 and TRBJ2-5; 15 positions agree with TRBD2. Germline V gene data show CDR1 as DFQATT and CDR2 as SNEGSKA (reference sequence). This CDR3 has 18 residues. The ends lost 4 bases at V and 2 bases at J; junction bases unmatched: 11.

The chain carries TRBV9 and TRBJ1-4; D not certain. Germline V gene lookup returns CDR1 SGDLS and CDR2 YYNGEE. The CDR3 consists of 16 residues. Trimming left V 0 bases short and J 1 base short, with 10 bases between. In nucleotides, the CDR3 is TGTGCCAGCAGCGTAGATGGGCGGGTAACTAATGAAAAACTGTTTTTT. This sequence encodes CASSVDGRVTNEKLFF.

The CDR3: CASSSQAPGAPYEQYV. CDR3 DNA: TGTGCCAGCAGCTCCCAGGCCCCCGGGGCCCCCTACGAGCAGTACGTC. The chain employs TRBV13 and TRBJ2-7; D tentatively fits TRBD1 or TRBD2 (5 bases each). V was trimmed by 4 bases and J by 2 bases, leaving 18 bases between them. Germline V gene data show CDR1 as PRHDT and CDR2 as FYEKMQ (reference sequence). CDR3 length: 16 amino acids.

A few counts support this clonotype. The genes are TRBV28 and TRBJ2-1; 10 nucleotides match TRBD2. Germline V lookup: CDR1 MDHEN, CDR2 SYDVKM. CDR3 length: 15 residues. V trimming: 6 bases; J trimming: 8 bases; junction bases outside the gene matches: 10. CDR3 DNA sequence: TGTGCCAGCAGCCCCGGGGGTAGCGGGAGGTATGAGCAGTTCTTC. It codes for CASSPGGSGRYEQFF.

The chain combines TRBV30 with TRBJ2-1, with 10 positions matching TRBD2. The ends lost 1 base at V and 0 bases at J; junction bases unmatched: 12. The CDR3 is 19 amino acids. Per the germline V gene, CDR1 is GTSNPN and CDR2 is SVGIG (reference sequence). The CDR3 is CAWSEEGSGRTSSYNEQFF. Written as DNA, the CDR3 is TGTGCCTGGAGTGAGGAGGGTAGCGGGAGGACCAGCTCCTACAATGAGCAGTTCTTC.